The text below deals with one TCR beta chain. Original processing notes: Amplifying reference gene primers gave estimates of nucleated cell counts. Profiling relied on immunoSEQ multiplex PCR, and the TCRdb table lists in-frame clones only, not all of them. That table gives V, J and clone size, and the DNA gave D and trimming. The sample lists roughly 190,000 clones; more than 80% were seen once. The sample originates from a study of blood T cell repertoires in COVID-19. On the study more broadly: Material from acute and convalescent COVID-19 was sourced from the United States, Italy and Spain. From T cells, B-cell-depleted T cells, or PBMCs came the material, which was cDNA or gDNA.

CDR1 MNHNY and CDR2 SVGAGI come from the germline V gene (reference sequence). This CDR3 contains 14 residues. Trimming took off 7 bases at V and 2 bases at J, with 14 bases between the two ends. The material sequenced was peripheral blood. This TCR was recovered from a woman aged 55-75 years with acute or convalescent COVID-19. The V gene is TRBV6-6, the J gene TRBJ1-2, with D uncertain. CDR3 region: CASTLTRSNYGYTF. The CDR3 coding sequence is TGTGCCAGCACCCTGACACGCTCCAACTATGGCTACACCTTC.